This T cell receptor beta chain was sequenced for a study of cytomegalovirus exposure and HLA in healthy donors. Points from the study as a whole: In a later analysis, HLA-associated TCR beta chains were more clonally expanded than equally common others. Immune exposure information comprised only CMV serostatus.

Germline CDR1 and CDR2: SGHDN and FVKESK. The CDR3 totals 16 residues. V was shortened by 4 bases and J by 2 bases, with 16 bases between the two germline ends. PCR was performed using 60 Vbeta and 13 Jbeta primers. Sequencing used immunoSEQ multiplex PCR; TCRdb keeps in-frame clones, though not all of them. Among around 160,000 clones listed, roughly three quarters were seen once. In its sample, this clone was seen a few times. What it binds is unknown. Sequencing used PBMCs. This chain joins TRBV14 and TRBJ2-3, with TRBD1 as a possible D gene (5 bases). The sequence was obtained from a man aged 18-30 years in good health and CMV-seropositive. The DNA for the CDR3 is TGTGCCAGCAGCCCCCTCGCTAAAGGGGTCACAGATACGCAGTATTTT. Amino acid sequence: CASSPLAKGVTDTQYF.